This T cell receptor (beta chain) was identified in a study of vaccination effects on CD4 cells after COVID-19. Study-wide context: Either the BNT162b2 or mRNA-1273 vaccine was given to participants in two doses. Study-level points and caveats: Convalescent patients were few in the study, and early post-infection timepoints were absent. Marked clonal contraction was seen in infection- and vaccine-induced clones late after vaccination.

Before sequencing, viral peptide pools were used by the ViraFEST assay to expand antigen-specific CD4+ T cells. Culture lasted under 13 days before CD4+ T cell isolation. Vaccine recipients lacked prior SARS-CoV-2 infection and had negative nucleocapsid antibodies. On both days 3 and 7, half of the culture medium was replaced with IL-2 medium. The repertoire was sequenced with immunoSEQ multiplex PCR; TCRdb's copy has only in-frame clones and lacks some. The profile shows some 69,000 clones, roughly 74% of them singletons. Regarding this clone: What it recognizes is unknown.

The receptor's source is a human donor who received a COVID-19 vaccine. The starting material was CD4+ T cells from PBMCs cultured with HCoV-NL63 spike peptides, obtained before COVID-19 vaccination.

CDR3 in amino acids: CAWSIATGHTEAFF. Here the CDR3 DNA reads TGTGCCTGGAGTATAGCTACGGGCCACACTGAAGCTTTCTTT. The chain couples TRBV30 to TRBJ1-1, with D unresolved. The germline gives CDR1 GTSNPN, CDR2 SVGIG (reference sequence). The CDR3 length is 14 residues. The V end lost 2 bases, the J end lost 3 bases, and 13 bases lay between the germline ends. Variable domain in full (rest from reference TRBV30 and TRBJ1-1): SQTIHQWPATLVQPVGSPLSLECTVEGTSNPNLYWYRQAAGRGLQLLFYSVGIGQISSEVPQNLSASRPQDRQFILSSKKLLLSDSGFYLCAWSIATGHTEAFFGQGTRLTVV.